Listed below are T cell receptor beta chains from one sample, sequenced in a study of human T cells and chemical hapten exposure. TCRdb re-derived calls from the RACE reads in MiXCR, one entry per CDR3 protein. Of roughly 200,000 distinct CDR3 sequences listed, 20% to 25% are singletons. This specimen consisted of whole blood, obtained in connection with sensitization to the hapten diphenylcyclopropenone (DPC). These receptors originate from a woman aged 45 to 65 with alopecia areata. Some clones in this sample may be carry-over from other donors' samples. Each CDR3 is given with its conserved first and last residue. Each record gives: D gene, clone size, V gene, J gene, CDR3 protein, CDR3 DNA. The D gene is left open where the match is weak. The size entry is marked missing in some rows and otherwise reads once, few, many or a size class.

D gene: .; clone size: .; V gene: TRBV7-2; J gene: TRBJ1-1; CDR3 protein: CASRVRGLTGTEAFF; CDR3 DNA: TGTGCCAGCAGGGTTCGGGGGCTAACGGGAACTGAAGCTTTCTTT
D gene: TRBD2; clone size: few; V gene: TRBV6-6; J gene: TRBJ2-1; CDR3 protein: CAENSGSEQFF; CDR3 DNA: TGTGCCGAAAATAGCGGGAGTGAGCAGTTCTTC
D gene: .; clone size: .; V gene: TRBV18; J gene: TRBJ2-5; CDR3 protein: CASSGRGQETQYF; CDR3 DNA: TGTGCCAGCTCAGGCAGGGGACAAGAGACCCAGTACTTC
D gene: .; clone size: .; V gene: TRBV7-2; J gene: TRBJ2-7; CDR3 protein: CASSARADQYF; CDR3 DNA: TGTGCCAGCAGCGCTCGGGCGGACCAGTACTTC
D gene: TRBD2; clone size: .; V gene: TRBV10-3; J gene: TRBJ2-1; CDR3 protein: CAISDGRWNEQFF; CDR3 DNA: TGTGCCATCAGTGACGGGAGGTGGAATGAGCAGTTCTTC
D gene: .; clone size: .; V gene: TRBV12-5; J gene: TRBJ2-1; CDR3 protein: CASGSAPATEQFF; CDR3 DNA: TGTGCTAGTGGTTCTGCCCCAGCAACCGAGCAGTTCTTC
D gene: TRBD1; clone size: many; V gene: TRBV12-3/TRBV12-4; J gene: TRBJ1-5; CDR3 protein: CASSPRGTGPFQPQHF; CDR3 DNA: TGTGCCAGCAGTCCCCGGGGGACAGGGCCTTTCCAGCCCCAGCATTTT
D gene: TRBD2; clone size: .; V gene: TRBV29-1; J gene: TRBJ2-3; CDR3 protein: CSVVTGTSGTDTQYF; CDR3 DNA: TGCAGCGTTGTTACCGGGACTAGCGGCACAGATACGCAGTATTTT
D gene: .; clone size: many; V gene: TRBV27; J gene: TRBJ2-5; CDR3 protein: CASSLRTVNPQETQYF; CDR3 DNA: TGTGCCAGCAGTTTAAGGACAGTAAACCCCCAAGAGACCCAGTACTTC
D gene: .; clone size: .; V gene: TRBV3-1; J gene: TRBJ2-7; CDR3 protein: CASSRDSPYEQYF; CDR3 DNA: TGTGCCAGCAGCCGGGACTCTCCCTACGAGCAGTACTTC
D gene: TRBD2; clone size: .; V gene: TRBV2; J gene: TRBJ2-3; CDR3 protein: CARGLASTDTQYF; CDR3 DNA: TGTGCCAGGGGACTAGCAAGCACAGATACGCAGTATTTT
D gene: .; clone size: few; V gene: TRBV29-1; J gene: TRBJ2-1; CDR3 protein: CSVEGSATYNEQFF; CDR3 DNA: TGCAGCGTTGAGGGCTCGGCTACCTACAATGAGCAGTTCTTC
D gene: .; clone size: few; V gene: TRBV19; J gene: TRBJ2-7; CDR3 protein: CATSAGISYEQYF; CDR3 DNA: TGTGCCACCTCCGCGGGGATCTCCTACGAGCAGTACTTC
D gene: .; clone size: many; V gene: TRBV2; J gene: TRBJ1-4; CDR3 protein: CASSPRAQGEKLFF; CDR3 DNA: TGTGCCAGCAGCCCTAGGGCCCAGGGCGAAAAACTGTTTTTT
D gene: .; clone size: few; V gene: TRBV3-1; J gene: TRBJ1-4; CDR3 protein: CASSQVRGREKLFF; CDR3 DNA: TGTGCCAGCAGCCAAGTGAGGGGGAGGGAAAAACTGTTTTTT
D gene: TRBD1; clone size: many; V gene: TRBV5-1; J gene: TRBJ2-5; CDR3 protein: CASSTGQLQETQYF; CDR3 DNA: TGCGCCAGCAGCACGGGACAGTTGCAAGAGACCCAGTACTTC
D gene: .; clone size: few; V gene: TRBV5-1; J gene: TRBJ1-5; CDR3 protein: CASSPGGGNQPQHF; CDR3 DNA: TGCGCCAGCAGCCCGGGGGGGGGCAATCAGCCCCAGCATTTT
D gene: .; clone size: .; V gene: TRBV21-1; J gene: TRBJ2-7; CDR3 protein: CASSKEPGGGGRGAYEQYF; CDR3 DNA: TGTGCCAGCAGCAAAGAGCCAGGGGGAGGCGGCAGGGGGGCCTACGAGCAGTACTTC
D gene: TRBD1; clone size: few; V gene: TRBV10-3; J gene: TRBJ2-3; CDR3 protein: CAISVQDRGSTDTQYF; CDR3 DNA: TGTGCCATCAGCGTCCAGGACAGGGGGAGCACAGATACGCAGTATTTT
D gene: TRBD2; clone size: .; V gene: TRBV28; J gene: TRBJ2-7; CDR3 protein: CASGGTSGSYEQYF; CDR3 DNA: TGTGCCAGCGGCGGGACTAGCGGGAGCTACGAGCAGTACTTC
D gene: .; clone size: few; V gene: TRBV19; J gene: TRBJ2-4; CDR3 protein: CASSITGIKNIQYF; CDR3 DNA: TGTGCCAGTAGTATCACCGGCATCAAAAACATTCAGTACTTC
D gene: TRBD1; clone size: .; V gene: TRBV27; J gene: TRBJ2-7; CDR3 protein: CASSLGQGLYEQYF; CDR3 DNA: TGTGCCAGCAGTTTAGGACAGGGCCTCTACGAGCAGTACTTC
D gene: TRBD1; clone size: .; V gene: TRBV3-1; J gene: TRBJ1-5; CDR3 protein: CASSQGRGQQPQHF; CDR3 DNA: TGTGCCAGCAGCCAAGGAAGGGGGCAGCAGCCCCAGCATTTT
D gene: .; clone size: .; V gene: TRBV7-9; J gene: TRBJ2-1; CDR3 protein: CASSFLFRTANNEQFF; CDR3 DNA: TGTGCCAGCAGCTTTCTCTTTAGGACAGCCAACAATGAGCAGTTCTTC
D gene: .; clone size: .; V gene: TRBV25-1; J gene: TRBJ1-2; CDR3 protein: CASSELTGGYTF; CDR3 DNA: TGTGCCAGCAGTGAATTGACAGGAGGCTACACCTTC
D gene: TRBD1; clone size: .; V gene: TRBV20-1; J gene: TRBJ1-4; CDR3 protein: CSARQGTNEKLFF; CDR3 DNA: TGCAGTGCCCGACAGGGGACTAATGAAAAACTGTTTTTT
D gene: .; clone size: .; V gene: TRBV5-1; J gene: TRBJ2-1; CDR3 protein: CASSFQGYEQFF; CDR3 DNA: TGCGCCAGCAGCTTCCAGGGATATGAGCAGTTCTTC
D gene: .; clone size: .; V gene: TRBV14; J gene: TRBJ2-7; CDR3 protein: CASSQDISEQYF; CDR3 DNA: TGTGCCAGCAGCCAAGATATTAGCGAGCAGTACTTC
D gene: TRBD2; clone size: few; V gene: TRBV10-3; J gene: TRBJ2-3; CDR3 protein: CAISEGPAGAKDTQYF; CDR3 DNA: TGTGCCATCAGTGAGGGTCCAGCGGGAGCGAAAGATACGCAGTATTTT
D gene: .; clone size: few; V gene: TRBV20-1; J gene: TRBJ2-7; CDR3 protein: CSASPREGAPHEQYF; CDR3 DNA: TGCAGTGCTAGTCCCAGGGAGGGGGCTCCCCACGAGCAGTACTTC
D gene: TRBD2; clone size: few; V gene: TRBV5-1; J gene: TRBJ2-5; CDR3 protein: CASSLESGGSAETQYF; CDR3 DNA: TGCGCCAGCAGCTTGGAATCCGGCGGGAGTGCTGAGACCCAGTACTTC
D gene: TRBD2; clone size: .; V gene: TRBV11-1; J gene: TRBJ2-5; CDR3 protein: CAADYPSGSKETQYF; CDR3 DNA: TGTGCCGCCGACTACCCTAGCGGAAGTAAAGAGACCCAGTACTTC
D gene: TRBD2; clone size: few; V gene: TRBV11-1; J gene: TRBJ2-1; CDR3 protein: CASRPTSGRLRSYNEQFF; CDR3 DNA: TGTGCCAGCAGACCAACTAGCGGGAGGTTGCGCTCCTACAATGAGCAGTTCTTC
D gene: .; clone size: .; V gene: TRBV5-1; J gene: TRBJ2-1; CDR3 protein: CASSLEGGPRQFF; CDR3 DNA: TGCGCCAGCAGCTTGGAAGGCGGCCCTAGGCAGTTCTTC
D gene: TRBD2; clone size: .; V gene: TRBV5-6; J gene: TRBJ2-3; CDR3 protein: CASSSRRGGLAGADTQYF; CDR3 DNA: TGTGCCAGCAGTTCCAGGCGGGGGGGACTAGCGGGAGCTGATACGCAGTATTTT
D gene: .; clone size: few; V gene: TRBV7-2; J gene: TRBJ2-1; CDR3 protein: CASSLESGDNEQFF; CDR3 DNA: TGTGCCAGCAGCTTAGAGTCAGGGGACAATGAGCAGTTCTTC
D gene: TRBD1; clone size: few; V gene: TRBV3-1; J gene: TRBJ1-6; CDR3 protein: CASSLRGPNSPLHF; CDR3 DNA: TGTGCCAGCAGCCTGAGGGGGCCCAATTCACCCCTCCACTTT
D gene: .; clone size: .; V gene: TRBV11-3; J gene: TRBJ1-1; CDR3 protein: CASSPGASRNTEAFF; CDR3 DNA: TGTGCCAGCAGCCCCGGTGCCAGCCGGAACACTGAAGCTTTCTTT
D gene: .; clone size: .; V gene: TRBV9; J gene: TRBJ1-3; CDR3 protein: CASSGDRVGNTIYF; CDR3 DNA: TGTGCCAGCAGCGGAGACAGAGTTGGAAACACCATATATTTT
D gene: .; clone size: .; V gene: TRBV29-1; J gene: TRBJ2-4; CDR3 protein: CSVDSSGAKNIQYF; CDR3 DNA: TGCAGCGTTGACTCCTCGGGGGCCAAAAACATTCAGTACTTC
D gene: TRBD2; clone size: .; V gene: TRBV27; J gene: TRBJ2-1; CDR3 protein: CASSYGRASDEQFF; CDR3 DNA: TGTGCCAGCAGTTACGGGAGGGCCTCGGATGAGCAGTTCTTC
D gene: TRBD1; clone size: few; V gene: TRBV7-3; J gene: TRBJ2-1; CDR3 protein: CASSPTGQNNEQFF; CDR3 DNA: TGTGCCAGCAGTCCTACGGGACAGAACAATGAGCAGTTCTTC
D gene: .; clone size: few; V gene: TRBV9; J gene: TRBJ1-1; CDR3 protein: CASSDLRGITEAFF; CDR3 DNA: TGTGCCAGCAGTGACCTGAGAGGGATCACTGAAGCTTTCTTT
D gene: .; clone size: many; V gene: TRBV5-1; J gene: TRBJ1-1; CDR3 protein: CASSSGLPNTEAFF; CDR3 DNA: TGCGCCAGCAGCTCGGGACTGCCGAACACTGAAGCTTTCTTT
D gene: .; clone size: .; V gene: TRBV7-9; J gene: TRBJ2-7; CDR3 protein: CASSLGAGLGYGQYF; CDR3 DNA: TGTGCCAGCAGCTTAGGAGCAGGTCTGGGCTACGGGCAGTACTTC
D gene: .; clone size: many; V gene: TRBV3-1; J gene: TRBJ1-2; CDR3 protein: CASSQGAHIYGYTF; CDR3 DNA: TGTGCCAGCAGCCAAGGAGCCCATATCTATGGCTACACCTTC
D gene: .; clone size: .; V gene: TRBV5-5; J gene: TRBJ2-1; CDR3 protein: CASSLPLVNNEQFF; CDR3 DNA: TGTGCCAGCAGCTTACCTCTAGTAAACAATGAGCAGTTCTTC
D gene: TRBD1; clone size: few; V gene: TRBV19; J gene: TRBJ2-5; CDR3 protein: CASSTSGTVKETQYF; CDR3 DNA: TGTGCCAGTAGTACATCCGGGACAGTTAAAGAGACCCAGTACTTC
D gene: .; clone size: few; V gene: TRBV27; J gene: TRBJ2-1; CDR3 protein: CASSPDFRVGEQFF; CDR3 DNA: TGTGCCAGCAGTCCCGATTTCCGAGTCGGTGAGCAGTTCTTC